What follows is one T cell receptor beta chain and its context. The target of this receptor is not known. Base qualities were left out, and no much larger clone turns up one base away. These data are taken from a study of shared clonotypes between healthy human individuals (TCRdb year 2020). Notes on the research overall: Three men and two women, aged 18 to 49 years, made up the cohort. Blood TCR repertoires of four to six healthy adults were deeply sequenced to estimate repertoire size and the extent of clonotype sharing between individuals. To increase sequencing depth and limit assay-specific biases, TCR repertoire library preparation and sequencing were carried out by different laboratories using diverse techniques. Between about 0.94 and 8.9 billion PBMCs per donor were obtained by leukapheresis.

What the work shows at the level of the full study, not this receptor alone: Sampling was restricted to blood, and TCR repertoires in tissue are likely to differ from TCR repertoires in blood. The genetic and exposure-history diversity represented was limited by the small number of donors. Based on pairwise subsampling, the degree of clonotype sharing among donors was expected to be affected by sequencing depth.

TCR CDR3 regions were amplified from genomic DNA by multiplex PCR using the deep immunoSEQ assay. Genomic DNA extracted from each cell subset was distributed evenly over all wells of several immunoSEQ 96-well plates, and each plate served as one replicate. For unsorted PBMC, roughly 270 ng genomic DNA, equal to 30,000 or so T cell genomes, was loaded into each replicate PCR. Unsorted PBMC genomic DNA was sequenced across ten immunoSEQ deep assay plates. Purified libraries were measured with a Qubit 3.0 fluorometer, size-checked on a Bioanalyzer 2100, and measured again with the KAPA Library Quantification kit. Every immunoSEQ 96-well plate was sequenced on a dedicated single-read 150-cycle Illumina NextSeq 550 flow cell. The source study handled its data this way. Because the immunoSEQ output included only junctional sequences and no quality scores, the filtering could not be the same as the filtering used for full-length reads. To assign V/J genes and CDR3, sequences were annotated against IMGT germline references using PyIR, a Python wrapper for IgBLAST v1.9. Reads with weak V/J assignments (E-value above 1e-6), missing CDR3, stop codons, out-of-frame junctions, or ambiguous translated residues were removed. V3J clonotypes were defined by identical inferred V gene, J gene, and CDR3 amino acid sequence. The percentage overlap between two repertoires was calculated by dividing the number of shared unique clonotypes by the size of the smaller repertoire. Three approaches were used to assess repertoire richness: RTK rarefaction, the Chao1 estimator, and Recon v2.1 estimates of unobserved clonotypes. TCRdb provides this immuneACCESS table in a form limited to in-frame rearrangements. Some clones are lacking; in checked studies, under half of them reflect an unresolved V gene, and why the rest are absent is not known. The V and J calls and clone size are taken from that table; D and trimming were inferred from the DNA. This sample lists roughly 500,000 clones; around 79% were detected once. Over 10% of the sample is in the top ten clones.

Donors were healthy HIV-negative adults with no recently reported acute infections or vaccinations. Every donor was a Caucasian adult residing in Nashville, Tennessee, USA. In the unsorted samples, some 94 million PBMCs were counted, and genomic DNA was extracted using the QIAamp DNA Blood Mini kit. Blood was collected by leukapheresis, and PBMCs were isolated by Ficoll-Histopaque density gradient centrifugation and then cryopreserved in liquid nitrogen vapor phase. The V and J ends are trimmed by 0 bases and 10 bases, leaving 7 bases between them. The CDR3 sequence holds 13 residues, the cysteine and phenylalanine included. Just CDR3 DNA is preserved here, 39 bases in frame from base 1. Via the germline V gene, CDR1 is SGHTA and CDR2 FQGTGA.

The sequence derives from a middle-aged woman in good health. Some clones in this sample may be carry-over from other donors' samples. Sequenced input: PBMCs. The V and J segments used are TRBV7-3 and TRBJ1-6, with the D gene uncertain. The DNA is TGTGCCAGCAGCTTAACGCCTAACTCACCCCTCCACTTT. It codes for CASSLTPNSPLHF.